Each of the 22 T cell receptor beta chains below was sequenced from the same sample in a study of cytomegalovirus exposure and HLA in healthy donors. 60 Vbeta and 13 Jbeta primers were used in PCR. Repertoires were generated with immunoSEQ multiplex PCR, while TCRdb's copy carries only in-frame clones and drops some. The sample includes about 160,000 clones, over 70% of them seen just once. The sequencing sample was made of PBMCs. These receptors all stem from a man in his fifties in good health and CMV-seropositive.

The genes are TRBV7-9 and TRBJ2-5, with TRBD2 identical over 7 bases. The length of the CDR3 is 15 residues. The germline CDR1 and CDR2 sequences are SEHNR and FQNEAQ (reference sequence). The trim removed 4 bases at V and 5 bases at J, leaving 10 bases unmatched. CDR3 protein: CASSSGTTLLETQYF. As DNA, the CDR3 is TGTGCCAGCAGCTCCGGGACTACCCTCTTGGAGACCCAGTACTTC. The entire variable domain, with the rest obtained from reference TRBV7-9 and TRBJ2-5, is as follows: DTGVSQNPRHKITKRGQNVTFRCDPISEHNRLYWYRQTLGQGPEFLTYFQNEAQLEKSRLLSDRFSAERPKGSFSTLEIQRTEQGDSAMYLCASSSGTTLLETQYFGPGTRLLVL.

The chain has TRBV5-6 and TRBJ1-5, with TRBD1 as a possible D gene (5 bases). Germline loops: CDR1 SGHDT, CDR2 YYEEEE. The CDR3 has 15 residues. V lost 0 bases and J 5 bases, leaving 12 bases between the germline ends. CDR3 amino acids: CASSLGGRSDQPQHF. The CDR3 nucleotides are TGTGCCAGCAGCTTGGGGGGCAGGAGCGATCAGCCCCAGCATTTT.

The DNA of the CDR3 is TGTGCCAGCAGTTACTCGGGACAGGGGGTCGGCTACACCTTC. It yields the protein CASSYSGQGVGYTF. The chain employs TRBV6-5 and TRBJ1-2, with 11 bases lining up with TRBD1. Germline CDR1 is MNHEY and CDR2 is SVGAGI. V shed 0 bases and J 8 bases; nucleotides not matched to a gene: 2. CDR3 length: 14 residues.

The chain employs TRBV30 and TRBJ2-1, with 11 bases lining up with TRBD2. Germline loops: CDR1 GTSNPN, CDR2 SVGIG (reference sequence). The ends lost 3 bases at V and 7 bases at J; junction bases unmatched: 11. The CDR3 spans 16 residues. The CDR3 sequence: CAWSLPTSGGGNEQFF. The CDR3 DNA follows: TGTGCCTGGAGCCTCCCCACTAGCGGGGGTGGGAATGAGCAGTTCTTC. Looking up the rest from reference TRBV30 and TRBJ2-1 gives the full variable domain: SQTIHQWPATLVQPVGSPLSLECTVEGTSNPNLYWYRQAAGRGLQLLFYSVGIGQISSEVPQNLSASRPQDRQFILSSKKLLLSDSGFYLCAWSLPTSGGGNEQFFGPGTRLTVL.

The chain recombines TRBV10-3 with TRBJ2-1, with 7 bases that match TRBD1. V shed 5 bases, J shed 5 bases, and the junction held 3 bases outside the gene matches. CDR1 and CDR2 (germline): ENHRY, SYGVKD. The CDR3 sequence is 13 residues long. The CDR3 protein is CAISPDRDNEQFF. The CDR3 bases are TGTGCCATCAGTCCAGACAGGGACAATGAGCAGTTCTTC.

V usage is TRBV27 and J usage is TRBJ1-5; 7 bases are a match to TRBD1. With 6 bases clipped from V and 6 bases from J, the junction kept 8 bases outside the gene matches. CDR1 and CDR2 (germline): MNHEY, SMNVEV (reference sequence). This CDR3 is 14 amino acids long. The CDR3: CASRRGGAGQPQHF. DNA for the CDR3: TGTGCCAGCAGGCGAGGGGGCGCGGGTCAGCCCCAGCATTTT.

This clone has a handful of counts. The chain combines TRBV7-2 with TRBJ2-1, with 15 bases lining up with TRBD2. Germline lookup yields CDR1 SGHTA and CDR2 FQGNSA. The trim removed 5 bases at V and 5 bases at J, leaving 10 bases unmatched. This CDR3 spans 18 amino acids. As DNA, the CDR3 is TGTGCCAGCAGCCCTCCGGGACTAGCGGGAGGCGGAGACAATGAGCAGTTCTTC. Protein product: CASSPPGLAGGGDNEQFF.

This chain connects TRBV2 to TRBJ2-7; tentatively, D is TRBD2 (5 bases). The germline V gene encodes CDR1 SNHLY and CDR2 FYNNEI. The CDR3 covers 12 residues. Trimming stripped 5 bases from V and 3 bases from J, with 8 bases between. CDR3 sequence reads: CASSPRGYEQYF. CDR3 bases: TGTGCCAGCAGTCCCCGGGGCTACGAGCAGTACTTC.

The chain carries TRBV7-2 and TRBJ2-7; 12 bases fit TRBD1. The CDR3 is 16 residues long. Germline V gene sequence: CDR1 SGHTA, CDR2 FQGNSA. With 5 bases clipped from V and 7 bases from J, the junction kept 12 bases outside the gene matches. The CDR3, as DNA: TGTGCCAGCAGCCACCGAGGGACAGGGGGCGCTCGGGAGCAGTACTTC. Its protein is CASSHRGTGGAREQYF.

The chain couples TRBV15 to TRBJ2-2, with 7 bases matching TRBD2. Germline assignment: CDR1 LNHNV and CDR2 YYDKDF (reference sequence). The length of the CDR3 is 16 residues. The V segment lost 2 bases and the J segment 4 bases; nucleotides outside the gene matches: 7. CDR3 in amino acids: CATSRRSGGGTGELFF. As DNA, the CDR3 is TGTGCCACCAGCAGAAGATCGGGCGGGGGCACCGGGGAGCTGTTTTTT.

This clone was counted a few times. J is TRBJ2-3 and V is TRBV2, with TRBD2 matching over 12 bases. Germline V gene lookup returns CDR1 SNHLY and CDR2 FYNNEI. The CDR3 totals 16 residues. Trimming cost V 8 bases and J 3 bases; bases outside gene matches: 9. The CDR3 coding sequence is TGTGCCAGCTGGGCGCGGACTAGCGGGACAACAGATACGCAGTATTTT. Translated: CASWARTSGTTDTQYF.

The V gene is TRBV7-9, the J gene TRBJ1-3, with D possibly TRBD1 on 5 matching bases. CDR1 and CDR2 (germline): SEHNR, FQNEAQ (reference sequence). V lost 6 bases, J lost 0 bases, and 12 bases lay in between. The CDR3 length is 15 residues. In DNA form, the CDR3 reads TGTGCCAGCAGGGAACGGGGGACCTCTGGAAACACCATATATTTT. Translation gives CASRERGTSGNTIYF. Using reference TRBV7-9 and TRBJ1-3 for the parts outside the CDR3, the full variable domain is DTGVSQNPRHKITKRGQNVTFRCDPISEHNRLYWYRQTLGQGPEFLTYFQNEAQLEKSRLLSDRFSAERPKGSFSTLEIQRTEQGDSAMYLCASRERGTSGNTIYFGEGSWLTVV.

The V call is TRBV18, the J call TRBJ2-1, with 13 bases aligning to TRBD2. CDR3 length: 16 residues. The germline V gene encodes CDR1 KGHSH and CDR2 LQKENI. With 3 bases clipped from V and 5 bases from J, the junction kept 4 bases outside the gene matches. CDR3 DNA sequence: TGTGCCAGCTCACCCCAGACTAGCGGGGGGAACAATGAGCAGTTCTTC. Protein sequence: CASSPQTSGGNNEQFF.

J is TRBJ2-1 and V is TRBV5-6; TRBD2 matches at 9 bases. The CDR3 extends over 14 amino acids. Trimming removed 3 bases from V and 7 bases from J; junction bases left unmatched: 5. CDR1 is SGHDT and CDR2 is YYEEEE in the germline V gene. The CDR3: CASSWGTSWNEQFF. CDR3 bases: TGTGCCAGCAGCTGGGGGACTAGCTGGAATGAGCAGTTCTTC.

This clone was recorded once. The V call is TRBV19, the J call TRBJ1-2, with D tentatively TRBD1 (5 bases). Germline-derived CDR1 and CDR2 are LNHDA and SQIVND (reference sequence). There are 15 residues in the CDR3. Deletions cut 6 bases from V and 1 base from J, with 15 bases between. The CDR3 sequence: CASSVQGTLNYGYTF. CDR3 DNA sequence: TGTGCCAGTAGCGTGCAGGGAACCCTTAACTATGGCTACACCTTC.

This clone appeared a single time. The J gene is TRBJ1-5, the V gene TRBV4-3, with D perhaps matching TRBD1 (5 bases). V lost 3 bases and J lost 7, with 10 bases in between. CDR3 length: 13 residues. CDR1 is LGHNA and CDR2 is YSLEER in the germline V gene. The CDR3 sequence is CASSQWGGQPQHF. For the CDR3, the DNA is TGCGCCAGCAGCCAGTGGGGGGGACAGCCCCAGCATTTT.

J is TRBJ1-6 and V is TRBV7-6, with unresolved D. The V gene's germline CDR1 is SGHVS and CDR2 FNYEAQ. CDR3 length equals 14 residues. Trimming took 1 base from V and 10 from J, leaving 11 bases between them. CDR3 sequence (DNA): TGTGCCAGCAGCTTAGGAGGCTTTCGCTCACCCCTCCACTTT. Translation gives CASSLGGFRSPLHF.

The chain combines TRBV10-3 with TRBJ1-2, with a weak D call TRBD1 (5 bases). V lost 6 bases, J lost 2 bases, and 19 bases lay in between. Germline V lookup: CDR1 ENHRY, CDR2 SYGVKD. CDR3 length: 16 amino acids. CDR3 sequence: CAISPPGLEENYGYTF. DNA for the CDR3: TGTGCCATCAGCCCCCCAGGGTTGGAAGAAAACTATGGCTACACCTTC.

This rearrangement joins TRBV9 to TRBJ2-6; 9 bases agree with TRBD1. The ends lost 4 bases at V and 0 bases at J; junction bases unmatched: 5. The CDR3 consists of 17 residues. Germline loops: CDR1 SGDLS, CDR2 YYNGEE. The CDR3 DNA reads TGTGCCAGCAGCCCGGGACAGGGATCCTCTGGGGCCAACGTCCTGACTTTC. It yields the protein CASSPGQGSSGANVLTF.

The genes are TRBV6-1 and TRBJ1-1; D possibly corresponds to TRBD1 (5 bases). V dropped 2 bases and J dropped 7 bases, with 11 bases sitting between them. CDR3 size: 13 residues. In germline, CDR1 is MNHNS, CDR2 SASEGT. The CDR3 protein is CASSESLQGEAFF. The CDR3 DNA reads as TGTGCCAGCAGTGAATCGCTTCAGGGTGAAGCTTTCTTT.

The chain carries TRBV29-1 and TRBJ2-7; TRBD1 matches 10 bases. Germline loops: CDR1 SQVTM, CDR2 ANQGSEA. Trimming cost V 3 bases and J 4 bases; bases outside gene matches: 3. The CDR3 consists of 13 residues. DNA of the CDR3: TGCAGCGTTGAGACAGGGGGCAAATACGAGCAGTACTTC. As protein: CSVETGGKYEQYF.

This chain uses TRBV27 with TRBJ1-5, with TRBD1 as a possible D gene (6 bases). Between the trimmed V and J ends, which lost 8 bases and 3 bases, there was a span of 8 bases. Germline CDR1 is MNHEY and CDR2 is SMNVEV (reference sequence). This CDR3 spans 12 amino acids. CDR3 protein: CASGQPNQPQHF. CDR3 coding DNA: TGTGCCAGCGGACAGCCCAATCAGCCCCAGCATTTT.